This is a list of T cell receptor beta chains from one sample in a study of technical replicates of blood from several donors. The table came from immunoSEQ multiplex PCR; TCRdb's copy has only in-frame clones and leaves some out. This sample has roughly 87,000 clones, with more than 85% found just once. The specimen was T cells isolated from PBMCs. The receptors shown here come from a human donor in good health. The CDR3 runs from the conserved cysteine through the conserved F or W. Each record gives: clone size, J gene, V gene, D gene, CDR3 protein, CDR3 DNA. The D gene is left open where the match is weak. Size tells how often a clone was seen (once, few, many) or the class of an expanded clone, and some rows leave it out.

abundance: .
j_gene: TRBJ1-2
v_gene: TRBV12-5
d_gene: TRBD1
CDR3aa: CASGPADRGDGYTF
CDR3nt: TGTGCTAGTGGTCCAGCGGACAGGGGTGATGGCTACACCTTC

abundance: .
j_gene: TRBJ2-5
v_gene: TRBV15
d_gene: .
CDR3aa: CATSRGGGIRRETQYF
CDR3nt: TGTGCCACCAGCAGAGGGGGGGGCATACGACGAGAGACCCAGTACTTC

abundance: .
j_gene: TRBJ1-1
v_gene: TRBV7-2
d_gene: .
CDR3aa: CASSFNPATVGHTEAFF
CDR3nt: TGTGCCAGCAGCTTCAACCCTGCGACGGTGGGGCACACTGAAGCTTTCTTT

abundance: .
j_gene: TRBJ2-2
v_gene: TRBV27
d_gene: TRBD1
CDR3aa: CASSPIDRGKSGELFF
CDR3nt: TGTGCCAGCAGTCCAATCGACAGGGGAAAAAGCGGGGAGCTGTTTTTT

abundance: .
j_gene: TRBJ2-5
v_gene: TRBV27
d_gene: TRBD1
CDR3aa: CASSSGQGGTQYF
CDR3nt: TGTGCCAGCAGCTCCGGACAGGGTGGGACCCAGTACTTC

abundance: .
j_gene: TRBJ2-7
v_gene: TRBV5-1
d_gene: .
CDR3aa: CASSSRKWAGEDEQYF
CDR3nt: TGCGCCAGCAGCTCGAGGAAATGGGCAGGGGAAGACGAGCAGTACTTC

abundance: .
j_gene: TRBJ2-7
v_gene: TRBV2
d_gene: TRBD1
CDR3aa: CASSETGGPYEQYF
CDR3nt: TGTGCCAGCAGTGAAACAGGGGGCCCGTACGAGCAGTACTTC

abundance: .
j_gene: TRBJ1-2
v_gene: TRBV7-9
d_gene: TRBD1
CDR3aa: CASFGVGTGSNYGYTF
CDR3nt: TGTGCCAGCTTTGGAGTAGGGACAGGGAGTAACTATGGCTACACCTTC

abundance: once
j_gene: TRBJ2-1
v_gene: TRBV2
d_gene: TRBD2
CDR3aa: CASTTSGIISYNEQFF
CDR3nt: TGTGCCAGCACGACTAGCGGGATAATCTCCTACAATGAGCAGTTCTTC

abundance: .
j_gene: TRBJ2-3
v_gene: TRBV11-3
d_gene: .
CDR3aa: CASSLWTTTDTQYF
CDR3nt: TGTGCCAGCAGCTTATGGACTACCACAGATACGCAGTATTTT

abundance: .
j_gene: TRBJ2-7
v_gene: TRBV5-1
d_gene: .
CDR3aa: CASSLNTGSYEQYF
CDR3nt: TGCGCCAGCAGCCTTAATACCGGGTCCTACGAGCAGTACTTC

abundance: .
j_gene: TRBJ2-5
v_gene: TRBV6-5
d_gene: .
CDR3aa: CASSPHRDTEETQYF
CDR3nt: TGTGCCAGCAGTCCGCACCGGGACACCGAAGAGACCCAGTACTTC

abundance: .
j_gene: TRBJ2-3
v_gene: TRBV7-8
d_gene: .
CDR3aa: CASSLFQVRDTQYF
CDR3nt: TGTGCCAGCAGCTTATTCCAAGTCAGAGATACGCAGTATTTT

abundance: .
j_gene: TRBJ2-3
v_gene: TRBV30
d_gene: TRBD2
CDR3aa: CACIKAGGTDTQYF
CDR3nt: TGTGCCTGCATTAAAGCGGGAGGGACAGATACGCAGTATTTT

abundance: .
j_gene: TRBJ1-2
v_gene: TRBV5-6
d_gene: .
CDR3aa: CASSFQGYYGYTF
CDR3nt: TGTGCCAGCAGCTTTCAGGGATACTATGGCTACACCTTC

abundance: .
j_gene: TRBJ2-3
v_gene: TRBV6-1
d_gene: .
CDR3aa: CASSGGLLYQGPSTDTQYF
CDR3nt: TGTGCCAGCAGTGGGGGCTTACTCTACCAAGGTCCAAGCACAGATACGCAGTATTTT

abundance: .
j_gene: TRBJ2-7
v_gene: TRBV4-1
d_gene: .
CDR3aa: CASSHYRATYEQYF
CDR3nt: TGCGCCAGCAGCCACTACAGGGCAACCTACGAGCAGTACTTC

abundance: .
j_gene: TRBJ1-1
v_gene: TRBV30
d_gene: .
CDR3aa: CAWNDKSYTEAFF
CDR3nt: TGTGCCTGGAATGACAAATCCTACACTGAAGCTTTCTTT

abundance: .
j_gene: TRBJ1-3
v_gene: TRBV11-3
d_gene: TRBD1
CDR3aa: CASSLDQGTARNTIYF
CDR3nt: TGTGCCAGCAGCTTAGACCAAGGGACAGCCAGAAACACCATATATTTT

abundance: once
j_gene: TRBJ2-3
v_gene: TRBV15
d_gene: TRBD2
CDR3aa: CATRPLAGGTDTQYF
CDR3nt: TGTGCCACCAGGCCCCTAGCGGGAGGGACAGATACGCAGTATTTT

abundance: .
j_gene: TRBJ1-4
v_gene: TRBV7-9
d_gene: TRBD1
CDR3aa: CASSLYTGGMSEKLFF
CDR3nt: TGTGCCAGCAGCTTATATACAGGGGGAATGAGTGAAAAACTGTTTTTT

abundance: .
j_gene: TRBJ1-2
v_gene: TRBV7-9
d_gene: TRBD1
CDR3aa: CASSIGTASYGYTF
CDR3nt: TGTGCCAGCAGCATAGGGACAGCGAGCTATGGCTACACCTTC

abundance: .
j_gene: TRBJ1-3
v_gene: TRBV27
d_gene: TRBD1
CDR3aa: CASSTTGAWDTIYF
CDR3nt: TGTGCCAGCAGCACCACAGGGGCTTGGGACACCATATATTTT

abundance: .
j_gene: TRBJ1-1
v_gene: TRBV6-5
d_gene: .
CDR3aa: CASSYSISGVTEAFF
CDR3nt: TGTGCCAGCAGTTACTCGATCTCAGGGGTCACTGAAGCTTTCTTT

abundance: .
j_gene: TRBJ1-2
v_gene: TRBV5-6
d_gene: .
CDR3aa: CASSLEGPYGYTF
CDR3nt: TGTGCCAGCAGCTTGGAGGGGCCGTATGGCTACACCTTC

abundance: .
j_gene: TRBJ1-5
v_gene: TRBV28
d_gene: .
CDR3aa: CASRLGSSNQPQHF
CDR3nt: TGTGCCAGCCGACTTGGGAGTAGCAATCAGCCCCAGCATTTT

abundance: .
j_gene: TRBJ2-5
v_gene: TRBV6-1
d_gene: .
CDR3aa: CASSESVARGETQYF
CDR3nt: TGTGCCAGCAGTGAATCAGTCGCGAGGGGGGAGACCCAGTACTTC

abundance: .
j_gene: TRBJ1-2
v_gene: TRBV15
d_gene: .
CDR3aa: CATSRGTGLSGYTF
CDR3nt: TGTGCCACCAGCAGAGGAACAGGGTTATCTGGCTACACCTTC

abundance: .
j_gene: TRBJ2-7
v_gene: TRBV2
d_gene: TRBD1
CDR3aa: CASRGDRGLLEQYF
CDR3nt: TGTGCCAGCAGGGGGGACAGGGGGCTTTTGGAGCAGTACTTC

abundance: .
j_gene: TRBJ2-1
v_gene: TRBV30
d_gene: .
CDR3aa: CAWTGSYNEQFF
CDR3nt: TGTGCCTGGACCGGTTCCTACAATGAGCAGTTCTTC

abundance: .
j_gene: TRBJ1-5
v_gene: TRBV6-1
d_gene: .
CDR3aa: CASSEWGPGNQPQHF
CDR3nt: TGTGCCAGCAGTGAATGGGGCCCTGGCAATCAGCCCCAGCATTTT

abundance: .
j_gene: TRBJ2-7
v_gene: TRBV4-1
d_gene: .
CDR3aa: CASGNQYEQYF
CDR3nt: TGCGCCAGCGGCAATCAGTACGAGCAGTACTTC

abundance: .
j_gene: TRBJ2-1
v_gene: TRBV9
d_gene: .
CDR3aa: CASSVADNEQFF
CDR3nt: TGTGCCAGCAGCGTAGCCGACAATGAGCAGTTCTTC

abundance: few
j_gene: TRBJ1-1
v_gene: TRBV10-3
d_gene: .
CDR3aa: CAISEVLGATEAFF
CDR3nt: TGTGCCATCAGTGAAGTTTTAGGAGCCACTGAAGCTTTCTTT

abundance: .
j_gene: TRBJ2-7
v_gene: TRBV4-1
d_gene: TRBD2
CDR3aa: CASSQEGLAGVSYEQYF
CDR3nt: TGCGCCAGCAGCCAAGAGGGACTAGCGGGAGTATCCTACGAGCAGTACTTC

abundance: .
j_gene: TRBJ2-5
v_gene: TRBV7-8
d_gene: TRBD1
CDR3aa: CASTPYSRDRKETQYF
CDR3nt: TGTGCCAGCACCCCGTACAGTCGGGACAGGAAAGAGACCCAGTACTTC

abundance: .
j_gene: TRBJ1-1
v_gene: TRBV27
d_gene: TRBD1
CDR3aa: CASSHQPGQGTDTEAFF
CDR3nt: TGTGCCAGCAGCCATCAACCGGGACAGGGGACGGACACTGAAGCTTTCTTT

abundance: .
j_gene: TRBJ2-1
v_gene: TRBV5-1
d_gene: .
CDR3aa: CASSLERGNEQFF
CDR3nt: TGCGCCAGCAGCTTGGAACGGGGGAATGAGCAGTTCTTC

abundance: .
j_gene: TRBJ2-2
v_gene: TRBV5-1
d_gene: TRBD2
CDR3aa: CASSLELAGGPAGELFF
CDR3nt: TGCGCCAGCAGCTTGGAACTAGCGGGAGGGCCAGCCGGGGAGCTGTTTTTT

abundance: once
j_gene: TRBJ1-4
v_gene: TRBV28
d_gene: TRBD1
CDR3aa: CASRQGTVNEKLFF
CDR3nt: TGTGCCAGCAGGCAGGGGACAGTGAATGAAAAACTGTTTTTT

abundance: .
j_gene: TRBJ1-1
v_gene: TRBV18
d_gene: .
CDR3aa: CASSPSRPGMNTEAFF
CDR3nt: TGTGCCAGCTCACCATCTCGTCCAGGGATGAACACTGAAGCTTTCTTT

abundance: .
j_gene: TRBJ2-3
v_gene: TRBV7-2
d_gene: TRBD2
CDR3aa: CASSRGTSGPHKLTDTQYF
CDR3nt: TGTGCCAGCAGCCGCGGGACTAGCGGGCCCCATAAACTAACAGATACGCAGTATTTT

abundance: .
j_gene: TRBJ1-5
v_gene: TRBV30
d_gene: TRBD1
CDR3aa: CAWSGQGVGNQPQHF
CDR3nt: TGTGCCTGGAGTGGACAGGGAGTTGGCAATCAGCCCCAGCATTTT

abundance: .
j_gene: TRBJ2-7
v_gene: TRBV6-1
d_gene: .
CDR3aa: CASSATIYEQYF
CDR3nt: TGTGCCAGCAGTGCGACAATCTACGAGCAGTACTTC

abundance: .
j_gene: TRBJ2-5
v_gene: TRBV29-1
d_gene: TRBD1
CDR3aa: CSVAGTGGSETQYF
CDR3nt: TGCAGCGTGGCCGGGACAGGGGGAAGTGAGACCCAGTACTTC

abundance: .
j_gene: TRBJ2-7
v_gene: TRBV7-2
d_gene: .
CDR3aa: CASSKGGQLNYEQYF
CDR3nt: TGTGCCAGCAGCAAGGGGGGACAGCTCAACTACGAGCAGTACTTC

abundance: .
j_gene: TRBJ1-1
v_gene: TRBV19
d_gene: TRBD1
CDR3aa: CASSIGTGVNTEAFF
CDR3nt: TGTGCCAGTAGTATAGGGACAGGGGTGAACACTGAAGCTTTCTTT

abundance: .
j_gene: TRBJ2-1
v_gene: TRBV11-2
d_gene: TRBD2
CDR3aa: CASSLVGTSGTTKQFF
CDR3nt: TGTGCCAGCAGCTTAGTTGGGACTAGCGGGACAACCAAGCAGTTCTTC

abundance: .
j_gene: TRBJ2-7
v_gene: TRBV13
d_gene: TRBD2
CDR3aa: CASSPPSTSGNEQYF
CDR3nt: TGTGCCAGCAGCCCGCCGTCAACTAGCGGTAACGAGCAGTACTTC

abundance: .
j_gene: TRBJ1-1
v_gene: TRBV6-1
d_gene: .
CDR3aa: CASSESRGWTEAFF
CDR3nt: TGTGCCAGCAGTGAATCTCGAGGGTGGACTGAAGCTTTCTTT

abundance: .
j_gene: TRBJ2-1
v_gene: TRBV6-5
d_gene: TRBD1
CDR3aa: CASSYLGGHEQFF
CDR3nt: TGTGCCAGCAGTTACCTAGGGGGCCATGAGCAGTTCTTC

abundance: .
j_gene: TRBJ2-1
v_gene: TRBV30
d_gene: TRBD2
CDR3aa: CAWTLAGGPNEQFF
CDR3nt: TGTGCCTGGACCCTAGCGGGAGGGCCAAATGAGCAGTTCTTC

abundance: .
j_gene: TRBJ2-7
v_gene: TRBV10-1
d_gene: .
CDR3aa: CASSESPLGGYSYEQYF
CDR3nt: TGCGCCAGCAGTGAGTCCCCCTTGGGGGGATATTCCTACGAGCAGTACTTC

abundance: .
j_gene: TRBJ1-1
v_gene: TRBV9
d_gene: .
CDR3aa: CASSVAGGNTEAFF
CDR3nt: TGTGCCAGCAGCGTAGCCGGGGGGAACACTGAAGCTTTCTTT

abundance: .
j_gene: TRBJ1-4
v_gene: TRBV7-9
d_gene: TRBD1
CDR3aa: CASEHSTGISEKLFF
CDR3nt: TGTGCCAGCGAACATTCGACAGGGATAAGTGAAAAACTGTTTTTT

abundance: .
j_gene: TRBJ2-2
v_gene: TRBV7-8
d_gene: .
CDR3aa: CASSPYRDSSTGELFF
CDR3nt: TGTGCCAGCAGCCCATACCGGGACTCCAGCACCGGGGAGCTGTTTTTT

abundance: once
j_gene: TRBJ2-3
v_gene: TRBV6-5
d_gene: TRBD1
CDR3aa: CASSRQGVGPDTQYF
CDR3nt: TGTGCCAGCAGCCGACAGGGGGTGGGCCCAGATACGCAGTATTTT

abundance: .
j_gene: TRBJ1-1
v_gene: TRBV7-2
d_gene: TRBD1
CDR3aa: CASSIQGSRTEAFF
CDR3nt: TGTGCCAGCAGCATACAGGGGAGTAGAACTGAAGCTTTCTTT

abundance: .
j_gene: TRBJ2-3
v_gene: TRBV2
d_gene: .
CDR3aa: CASLWRYTDTQYF
CDR3nt: TGTGCCAGCCTATGGCGGTACACAGATACGCAGTATTTT

abundance: .
j_gene: TRBJ2-2
v_gene: TRBV19
d_gene: .
CDR3aa: CASSGQTGELFF
CDR3nt: TGTGCCAGTAGTGGGCAGACCGGGGAGCTGTTTTTT